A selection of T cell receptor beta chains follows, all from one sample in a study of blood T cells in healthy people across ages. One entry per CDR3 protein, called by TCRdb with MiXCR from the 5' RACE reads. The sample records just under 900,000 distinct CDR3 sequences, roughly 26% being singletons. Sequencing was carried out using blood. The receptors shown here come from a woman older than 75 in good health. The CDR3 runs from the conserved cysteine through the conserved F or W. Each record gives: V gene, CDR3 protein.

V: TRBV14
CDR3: CASSPFGQGEGYTF

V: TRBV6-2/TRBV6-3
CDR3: CASSYSSGLSAETQYF

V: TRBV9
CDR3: CASSVGQNTQYF

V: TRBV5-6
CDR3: CASSRTQTANTEAFF

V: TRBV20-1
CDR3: CSASGGGQPQHF

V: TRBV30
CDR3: CAWSVTGGETQYF

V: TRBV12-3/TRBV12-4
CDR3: CASSLARGEKETQYF

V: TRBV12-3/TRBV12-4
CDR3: CASSFGSGGVRAETQYF

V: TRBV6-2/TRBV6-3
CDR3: CASSYPGGADEKLFF

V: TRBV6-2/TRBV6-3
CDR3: CASRIIGENYEQYF

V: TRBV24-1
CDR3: CATSDPQGGPLYNEQFF

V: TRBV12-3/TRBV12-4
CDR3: CASSLPGEQFF

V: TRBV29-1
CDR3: CSVEPRWGGEQFF

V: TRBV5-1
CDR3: CASSLGRGGYNGQFF

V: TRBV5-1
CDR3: CASSLRETGNEQFF

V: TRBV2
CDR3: CASRRWDTEAFF

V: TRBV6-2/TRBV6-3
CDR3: CASRTGGGDQETQYF

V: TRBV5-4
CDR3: CATGGPGDQPQHF

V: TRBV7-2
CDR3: CASSSRGSGGIYNEQFF

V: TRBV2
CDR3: CASSVGRVATF

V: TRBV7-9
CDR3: CASSLVGENGYTF

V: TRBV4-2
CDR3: CASSQGTSLDRDTQYF

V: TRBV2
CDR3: CASSVASGGLNEQFF

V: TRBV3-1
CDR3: CTSSPPLGNTGELFF

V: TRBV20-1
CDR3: CSARRRLEGRGFF

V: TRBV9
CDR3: CASSVGDRGSRSPLHF

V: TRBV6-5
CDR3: CASSPRRGATQPQHF

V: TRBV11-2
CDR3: CASSLQRGGLRYNEQFF

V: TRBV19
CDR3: CASSIGREPHYGYTF

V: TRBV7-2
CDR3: CASSLRQGRSYNSPLHF

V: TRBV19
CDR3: CASSVSGVVETQYF

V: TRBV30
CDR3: CAWARQANTEAFF

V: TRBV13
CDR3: CASSKQPLNTEAFF

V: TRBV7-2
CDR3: CASSLTGGAGDQPQHF

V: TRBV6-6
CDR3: CASVEQGLSNQPQHF

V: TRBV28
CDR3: CASSLGQGTFGNSPLHF

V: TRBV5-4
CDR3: CASSLVMSTDTQYF

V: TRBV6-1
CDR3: CASSEMSWTGELFF

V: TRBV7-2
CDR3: CASSLGRVGGYTF

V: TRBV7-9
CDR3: CASSSTQAKNIQYF

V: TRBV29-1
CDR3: CSVSRGQAAKAGEAFF

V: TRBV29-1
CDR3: CSVGDRGTGGYTF

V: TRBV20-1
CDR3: CSANPGTGKNEQFF

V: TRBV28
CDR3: CASSPTGIYTQYF

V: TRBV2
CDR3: CASRDRVEEKLFF

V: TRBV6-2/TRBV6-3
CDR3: CASTRPDQPQHF

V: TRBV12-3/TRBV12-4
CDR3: CASSFGDGYTF

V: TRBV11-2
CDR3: CASSPRLDTGELFF

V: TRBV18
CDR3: CASPFSQPNTEAFF

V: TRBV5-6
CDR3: CATRGQNTGERFF